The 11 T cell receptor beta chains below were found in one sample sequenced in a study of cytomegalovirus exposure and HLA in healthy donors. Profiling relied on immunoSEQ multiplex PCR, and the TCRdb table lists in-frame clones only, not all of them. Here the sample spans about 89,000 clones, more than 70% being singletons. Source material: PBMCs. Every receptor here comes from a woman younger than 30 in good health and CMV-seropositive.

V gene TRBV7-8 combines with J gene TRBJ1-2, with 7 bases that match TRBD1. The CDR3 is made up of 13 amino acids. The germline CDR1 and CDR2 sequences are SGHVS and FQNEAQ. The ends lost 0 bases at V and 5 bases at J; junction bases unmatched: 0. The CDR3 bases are TGTGCCAGCAGCTTAGCGGGACAGTATGGCTACACCTTC. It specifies CASSLAGQYGYTF.

The CDR3 bases are TGTGCCAGCAGTGAAGAGGAGGGAATGGGCAATCAGCCCCAGCATTTT. This encodes CASSEEEGMGNQPQHF. The gene calls are TRBV6-1 and TRBJ1-5; D not certain. Germline assignment: CDR1 MNHNS and CDR2 SASEGT. Trimming left V 1 base short and J 2 bases short, with 12 bases between. The CDR3 is made up of 16 amino acids.

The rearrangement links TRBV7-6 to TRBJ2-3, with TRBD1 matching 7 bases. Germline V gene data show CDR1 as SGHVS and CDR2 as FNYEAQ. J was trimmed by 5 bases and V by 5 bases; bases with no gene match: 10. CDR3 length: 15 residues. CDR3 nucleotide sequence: TGTGCCAGCAGCCCGACACAGGGGATCGGAGATACGCAGTATTTT. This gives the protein CASSPTQGIGDTQYF.

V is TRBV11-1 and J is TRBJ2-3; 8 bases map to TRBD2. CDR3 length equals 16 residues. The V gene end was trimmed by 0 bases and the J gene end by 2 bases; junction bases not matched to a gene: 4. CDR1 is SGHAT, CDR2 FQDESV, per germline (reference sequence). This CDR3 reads CASSLAAGAFTDTQYF. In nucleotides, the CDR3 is TGTGCCAGCAGCTTAGCAGCGGGGGCCTTCACAGATACGCAGTATTTT. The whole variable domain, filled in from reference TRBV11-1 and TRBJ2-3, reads EAEVAQSPRYKITEKSQAVAFWCDPISGHATLYWYRQILGQGPELLVQFQDESVVDDSQLPKDRFSAERLKGVDSTLKIQPAELGDSAMYLCASSLAAGAFTDTQYFGPGTRLTVL.

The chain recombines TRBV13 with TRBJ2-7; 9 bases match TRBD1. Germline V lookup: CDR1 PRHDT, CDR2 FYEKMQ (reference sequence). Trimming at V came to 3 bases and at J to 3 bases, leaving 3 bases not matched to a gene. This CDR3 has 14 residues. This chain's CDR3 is CASSFGQGYYEQYF. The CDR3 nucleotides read TGTGCCAGCAGCTTCGGACAGGGGTACTACGAGCAGTACTTC.

CDR3 coding DNA: TGTGCCAGTAGGACAGGGGAACAGCCCCAGCATTTT. Translating it yields CASRTGEQPQHF. The chain is built from TRBV19 and TRBJ1-5; 8 positions agree with TRBD1. The CDR3 spans 12 residues. CDR1 and CDR2 from the germline V gene are LNHDA and SQIVND (reference sequence). The V segment lost 6 bases and the J segment 7 bases; nucleotides outside the gene matches: 2. The entire variable domain, with the rest obtained from reference TRBV19 and TRBJ1-5, is as follows: DGGITQSPKYLFRKEGQNVTLSCEQNLNHDAMYWYRQDPGQGLRLIYYSQIVNDFQKGDIAEGYSVSREKKESFPLTVTSAQKNPTAFYLCASRTGEQPQHFGDGTRLSIL.

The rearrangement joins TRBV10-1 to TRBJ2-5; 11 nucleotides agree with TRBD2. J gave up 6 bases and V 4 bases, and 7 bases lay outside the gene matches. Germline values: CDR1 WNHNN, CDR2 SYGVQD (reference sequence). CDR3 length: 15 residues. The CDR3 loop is CASSATSGGFQTQYF. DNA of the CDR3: TGCGCCAGCAGTGCAACTAGCGGGGGTTTCCAGACCCAGTACTTC.

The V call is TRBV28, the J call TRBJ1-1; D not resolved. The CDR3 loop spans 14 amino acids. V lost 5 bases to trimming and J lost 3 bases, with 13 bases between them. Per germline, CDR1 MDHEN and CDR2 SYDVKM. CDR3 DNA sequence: TGTGCCAGCAGTCCGGACTACCTGGACACTGAAGCTTTCTTT. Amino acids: CASSPDYLDTEAFF.

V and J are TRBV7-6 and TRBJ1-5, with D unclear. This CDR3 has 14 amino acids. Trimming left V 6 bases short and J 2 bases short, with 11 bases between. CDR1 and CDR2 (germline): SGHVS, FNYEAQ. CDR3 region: CASSRGMGNQPQHF. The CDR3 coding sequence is TGTGCCAGCAGTCGAGGGATGGGCAATCAGCCCCAGCATTTT.

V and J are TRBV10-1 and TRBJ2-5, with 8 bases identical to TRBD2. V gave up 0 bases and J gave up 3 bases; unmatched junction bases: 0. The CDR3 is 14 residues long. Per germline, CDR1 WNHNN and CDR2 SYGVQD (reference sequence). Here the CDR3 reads CASSESGGEETQYF. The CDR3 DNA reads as TGCGCCAGCAGTGAGTCCGGGGGGGAAGAGACCCAGTACTTC.

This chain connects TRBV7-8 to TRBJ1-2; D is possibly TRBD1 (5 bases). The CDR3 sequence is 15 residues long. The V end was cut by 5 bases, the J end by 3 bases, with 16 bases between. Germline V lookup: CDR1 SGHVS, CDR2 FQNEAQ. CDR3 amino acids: CASSLGGGKDYGYTF. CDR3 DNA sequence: TGTGCCAGCAGCCTCGGGGGGGGTAAAGACTATGGCTACACCTTC. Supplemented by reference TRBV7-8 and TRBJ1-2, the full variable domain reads GAGVSQSPRYKVAKRGQDVALRCDPISGHVSLFWYQQALGQGPEFLTYFQNEAQLDKSGLPSDRFFAERPEGSVSTLKIQRTQQEDSAVYLCASSLGGGKDYGYTFGSGTRLTVV.